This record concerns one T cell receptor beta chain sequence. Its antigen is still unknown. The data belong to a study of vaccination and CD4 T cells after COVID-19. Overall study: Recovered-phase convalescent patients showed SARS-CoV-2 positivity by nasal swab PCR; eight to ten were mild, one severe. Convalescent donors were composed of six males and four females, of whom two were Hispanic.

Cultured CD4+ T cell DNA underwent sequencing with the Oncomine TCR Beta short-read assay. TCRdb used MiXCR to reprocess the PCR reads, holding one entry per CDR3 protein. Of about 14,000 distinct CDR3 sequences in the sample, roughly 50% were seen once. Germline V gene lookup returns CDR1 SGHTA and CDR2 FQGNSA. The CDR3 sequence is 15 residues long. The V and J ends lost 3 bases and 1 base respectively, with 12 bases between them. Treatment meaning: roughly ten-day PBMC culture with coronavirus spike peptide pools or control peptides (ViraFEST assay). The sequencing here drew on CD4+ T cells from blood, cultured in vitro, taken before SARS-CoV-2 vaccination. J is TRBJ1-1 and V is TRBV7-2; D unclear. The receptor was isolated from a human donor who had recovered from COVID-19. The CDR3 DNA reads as TGTGCCAGCAGCTTCGCCGGGTCCTGGAACACTGAAGCTTTCTTT. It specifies CASSFAGSWNTEAFF.